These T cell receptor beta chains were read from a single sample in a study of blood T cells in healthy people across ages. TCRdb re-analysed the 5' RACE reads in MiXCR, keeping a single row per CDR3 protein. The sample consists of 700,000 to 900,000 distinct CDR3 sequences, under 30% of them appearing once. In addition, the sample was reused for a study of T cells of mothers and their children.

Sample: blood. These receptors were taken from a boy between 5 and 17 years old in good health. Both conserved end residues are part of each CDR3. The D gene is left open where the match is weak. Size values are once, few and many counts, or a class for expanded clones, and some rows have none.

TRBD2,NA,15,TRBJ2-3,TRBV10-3,TGTGCCATCAGTGACCTAGCGGGGGGCACAGATACGCAGTATTTT,CAISDLAGGTDTQYF
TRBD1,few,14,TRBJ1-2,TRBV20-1,TGCAGTGCTAGGGAGGGACAGGGATTGTATGGCTACACCTTC,CSAREGQGLYGYTF
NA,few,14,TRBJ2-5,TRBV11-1,TGTGCCAGCAGCCCCGGGGTTGGGGTGGAGACCCAGTACTTC,CASSPGVGVETQYF
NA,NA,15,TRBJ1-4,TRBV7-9,TGTGCCAGCAGCGGCGTCAGGGGAACTAATGAAAAACTGTTTTTT,CASSGVRGTNEKLFF
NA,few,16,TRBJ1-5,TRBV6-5,TGTGCCAGCAGTTACGGTGGGCCGTATAGCAATCAGCCCCAGCATTTT,CASSYGGPYSNQPQHF
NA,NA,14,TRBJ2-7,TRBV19,TGTGCCAGTAGTATAGCTCCAGGGCGAGGCGAGCAGTACTTC,CASSIAPGRGEQYF
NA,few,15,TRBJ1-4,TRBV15,TGTGCCACCAGCAGAGATCTACAGACTAATGAGAAACTGTTTTTT,CATSRDLQTNEKLFF
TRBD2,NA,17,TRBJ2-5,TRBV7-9,TGTGCCAGCAGCTCGCCATCTCTAGCGGGGGGGCCCAAGACCCAGCACTTC,CASSSPSLAGGPKTQHF
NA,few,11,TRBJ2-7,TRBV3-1,TGTGCCAGCAGCCAAGAAACCGAGCAGTACTTC,CASSQETEQYF
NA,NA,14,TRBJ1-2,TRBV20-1,TGCAGTGCTAGAGCGCTAGATTTAAACTATGGCTACACCTTC,CSARALDLNYGYTF
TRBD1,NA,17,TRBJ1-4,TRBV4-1,TGCGCCAGCAGCCAAGATGAGGACAGGGGGATCGCCGAAAAACTGTTTTTT,CASSQDEDRGIAEKLFF
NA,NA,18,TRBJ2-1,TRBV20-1,TGCAGTGCTCCGAGCCCCCGTCTGGGCGGGGTAACCTACAATGAGCAGTTCTTC,CSAPSPRLGGVTYNEQFF
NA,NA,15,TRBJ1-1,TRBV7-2,TGTGCCAGCAGCCCCCGGAGGGTGACGAACACTGAAGCTTTCTTT,CASSPRRVTNTEAFF
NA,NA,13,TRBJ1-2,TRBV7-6,TGTGCCAGCAGTCGAGAGGCGTGGGATGGCTACACCTTC,CASSREAWDGYTF
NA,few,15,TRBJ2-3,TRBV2,TGTGCCAGCAGGGCCCCACCTTTTAGCACAGATACGCAGTATTTT,CASRAPPFSTDTQYF
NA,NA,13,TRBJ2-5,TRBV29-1,TGCAGCGTCAAAGGGCTCCTCCAAGAGACCCAGTACTTC,CSVKGLLQETQYF
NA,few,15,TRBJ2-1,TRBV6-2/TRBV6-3,TGTGCCAGCAGTTACAGGAGCAGCTCCTACAATGAGCAGTTCTTC,CASSYRSSSYNEQFF
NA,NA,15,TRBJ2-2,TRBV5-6,TGTGCCAGCAGCTTGCGTGTGGGGCCCCCCGGGGAGCTGTTTTTT,CASSLRVGPPGELFF
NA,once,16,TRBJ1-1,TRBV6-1,TGTGCCAGCAGTGAAGCCCTGGGGGCGATGAACACTGAAGCTTTCTTT,CASSEALGAMNTEAFF
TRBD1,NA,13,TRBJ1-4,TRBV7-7,TGTGCTAGCAGCGGCCACAGGGGAGAAAAACTGTTTTTT,CASSGHRGEKLFF
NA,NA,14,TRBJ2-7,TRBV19,TGTGCCAGTAGTATGGGGGGAAGTATCTACGAGCAGTACTTC,CASSMGGSIYEQYF
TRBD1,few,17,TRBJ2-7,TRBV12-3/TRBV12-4,TGTGCCAGCAGTTCCCTAGGGACAGGCTCTGGTTTCTACGAGCAGTACTTC,CASSSLGTGSGFYEQYF
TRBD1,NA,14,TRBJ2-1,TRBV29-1,TGCAGCGGGGGGACAGGGTTCGTCTCCGATGAGCAGTTCTTC,CSGGTGFVSDEQFF
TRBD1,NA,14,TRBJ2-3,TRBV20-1,TGCAGTGCAACGACAGGGGGCCTCAGAGATACGCAGTATTTT,CSATTGGLRDTQYF
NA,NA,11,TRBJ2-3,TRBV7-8,TGTGCCAGCAGCCCGAGAGGGGCGCAGTATTTT,CASSPRGAQYF
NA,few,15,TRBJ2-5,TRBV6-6,TGTGCCAGCATCCGGGGCGGGTCCTTCCAAGAGACCCAGTACTTC,CASIRGGSFQETQYF
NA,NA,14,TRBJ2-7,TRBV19,TGTGCCAGTAGCAGGCCCGGCGGCTACTACGAGCAGTACTTC,CASSRPGGYYEQYF
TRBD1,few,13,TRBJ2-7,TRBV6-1,TGTGCCAGCAACCCGGGACAGACTTACGAGCAGTACTTC,CASNPGQTYEQYF
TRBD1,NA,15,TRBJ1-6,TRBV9,TGTGCCAGCAGCGTAGATGACAGGGGGAATTCACCCCTCCACTTT,CASSVDDRGNSPLHF
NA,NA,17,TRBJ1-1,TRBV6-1,TGTGCCAGCACATTGTTCGGGCTGGGTAACATGAACACTGAAGCTTTCTTT,CASTLFGLGNMNTEAFF
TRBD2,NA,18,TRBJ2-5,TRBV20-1,TGCAGTGCTAGCCCCCCGGGACTAGCGGGACCCCGACAAGAGACCCAGTACTTC,CSASPPGLAGPRQETQYF
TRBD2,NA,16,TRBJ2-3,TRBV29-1,TGCAGCGTTGAATCTATTCCGGGGGGGCGCACAGATACGCAGTATTTT,CSVESIPGGRTDTQYF
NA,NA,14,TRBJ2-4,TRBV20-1,TGCAGTGCTAGGGATAGGGCGGATAAAAACATTCAGTACTTC,CSARDRADKNIQYF
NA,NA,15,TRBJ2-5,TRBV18,TGTGCCAGCTCACCCCAGGGGACGTACCAAGAGACCCAGTACTTC,CASSPQGTYQETQYF
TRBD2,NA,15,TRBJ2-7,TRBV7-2,TGTGCCAGCAGCCGAGGAGCGGGAGCGACCTACGAGCAGTACTTC,CASSRGAGATYEQYF
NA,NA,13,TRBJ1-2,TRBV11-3,TGTGCCAGCAGCTTATGCAGGGTCTGTGGCTACACCTTC,CASSLCRVCGYTF
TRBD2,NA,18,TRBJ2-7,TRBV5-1,TGCGCCAGCAGCGAACCGGGACTAGCGGGGGGTTCGTCGGACGAGCAGTACTTC,CASSEPGLAGGSSDEQYF
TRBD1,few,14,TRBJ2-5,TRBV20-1,TGCAGTGCTAGAGTGACAGGGGGGGTAGAGACCCAGTACTTC,CSARVTGGVETQYF
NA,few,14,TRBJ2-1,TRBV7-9,TGTGCCAGCAGCTTAGGGCGGATGGTCAATGAGCAGTTCTTC,CASSLGRMVNEQFF
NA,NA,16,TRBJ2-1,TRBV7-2,TGTGCCAGCCCCGCGCGGAGGGCGAGCTCCTACAATGAGCAGTTCTTC,CASPARRASSYNEQFF
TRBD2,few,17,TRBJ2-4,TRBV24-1,TGTGCCACCAGTGACTCTCGGGACCCGACGGGAGGAAACATTCAGTACTTC,CATSDSRDPTGGNIQYF
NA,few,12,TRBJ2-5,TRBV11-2,TGTGCCAGCAGCTTCACTTTGGGCGATCAGTACTTC,CASSFTLGDQYF
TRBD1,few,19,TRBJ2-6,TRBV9,TGTGCCAGCAGCTCACACCGGGACAGGGTGTCCTCTGGGGCCAACGTCCTGACTTTC,CASSSHRDRVSSGANVLTF
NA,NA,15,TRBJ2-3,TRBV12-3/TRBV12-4,TGTGCCAGCAGTTTATGGGGGGGCAATACAGATACGCAGTATTTT,CASSLWGGNTDTQYF
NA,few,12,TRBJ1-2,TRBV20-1,TGCAGTGCTAGTGGGCAGAATTATGGCTACACCTTC,CSASGQNYGYTF
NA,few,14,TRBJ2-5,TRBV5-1,TGCGCCAGCAGCTTGAACAGGTACCAAGAGACCCAGTACTTC,CASSLNRYQETQYF
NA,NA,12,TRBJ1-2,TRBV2,TGTGCCAGCAGTGCCAGGGTTACAGGCTACACCTTC,CASSARVTGYTF
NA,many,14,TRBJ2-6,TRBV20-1,TGCAGTGCTCGAGCGAGCTCTGGGGCCAACGTCCTGACTTTC,CSARASSGANVLTF